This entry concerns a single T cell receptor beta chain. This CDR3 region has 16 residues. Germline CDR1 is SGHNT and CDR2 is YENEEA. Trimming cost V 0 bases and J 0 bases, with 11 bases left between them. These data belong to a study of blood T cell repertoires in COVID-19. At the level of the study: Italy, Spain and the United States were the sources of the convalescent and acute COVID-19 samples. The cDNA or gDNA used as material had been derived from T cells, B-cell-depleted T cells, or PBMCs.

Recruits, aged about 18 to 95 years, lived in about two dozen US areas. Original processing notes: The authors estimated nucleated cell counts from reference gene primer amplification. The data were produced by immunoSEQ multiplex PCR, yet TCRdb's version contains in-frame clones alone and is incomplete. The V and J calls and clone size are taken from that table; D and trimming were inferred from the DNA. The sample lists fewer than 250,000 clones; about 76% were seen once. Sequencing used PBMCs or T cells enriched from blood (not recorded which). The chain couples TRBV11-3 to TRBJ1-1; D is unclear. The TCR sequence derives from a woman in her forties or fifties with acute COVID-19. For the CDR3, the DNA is TGTGCCAGCAGCTTAGAGATCGACAATTTGAACACTGAAGCTTTCTTT. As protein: CASSLEIDNLNTEAFF.